These 5 T cell receptor beta chains share one sample of origin, sequenced in a study of T cell responses to AZD1222 COVID-19 vaccine. Clones were sequenced by immunoSEQ multiplex PCR, and TCRdb holds only the in-frame ones, with some missing. The profile covers 120,000 to 150,000 clones, with 92% appearing a single time and 2.5% to 3.5% taken by the ten largest. This specimen consisted of peripheral blood, obtained on day 0 of AZD1222 vaccination. The receptors originated from an adult in good health.

This clone was detected once. The V and J genes are TRBV10-3 and TRBJ1-2; D gene uncertain. Germline-derived CDR1 and CDR2 are ENHRY and SYGVKD. V shed 4 bases and J shed 6 bases, with 9 bases lying between them. This CDR3 comprises 12 residues. CDR3 protein: CAISGARNGYTF. For the CDR3, the DNA is TGTGCCATCAGTGGGGCTCGGAATGGCTACACCTTC.

The V and J genes are TRBV5-4 and TRBJ1-5; no clear D gene. The V and J ends lost 3 bases and 0 bases respectively, with 10 bases between them. Germline-derived CDR1 and CDR2 are SGHNT and YYREEE (reference sequence). This CDR3 is 15 amino acids long. As DNA, the CDR3 is TGTGCCAGCAGCTACGGGATAAATAGCAATCAGCCCCAGCATTTT. This gives the protein CASSYGINSNQPQHF. Supplemented by reference TRBV5-4 and TRBJ1-5, the full variable domain reads ETGVTQSPTHLIKTRGQQVTLRCSSQSGHNTVSWYQQALGQGPQFIFQYYREEENGRGNFPPRFSGLQFPNYSSELNVNALELDDSALYLCASSYGINSNQPQHFGDGTRLSIL.

V and J are TRBV7-8 and TRBJ1-1; D not resolved. Deletions cut 2 bases from V and 1 base from J, with 5 bases between. The CDR3 totals 13 residues. In germline, CDR1 is SGHVS, CDR2 FQNEAQ. CDR3 amino acids: CASSLSGNTEAFF. CDR3 bases: TGTGCCAGCAGCTTATCAGGGAACACTGAAGCTTTCTTT.

The rearrangement joins TRBV5-1 to TRBJ1-1; perhaps TRBD1 as D (5 bases). The germline CDR1 and CDR2 sequences are SGHRS and YFSETQ. The CDR3 is 15 residues long. Trimming pared 3 bases from V and 1 base from J, leaving 13 bases between. The CDR3 DNA follows: TGCGCCAGCAGCTACGGATTGCAGGGGAACACTGAAGCTTTCTTT. The encoded protein is CASSYGLQGNTEAFF.

V is TRBV19 and J is TRBJ1-5; 11 nucleotides line up with TRBD1. Germline trimming cut 2 bases from V and 7 bases from J; bases unmatched to any gene: 10. Germline values: CDR1 LNHDA, CDR2 SQIVND (reference sequence). This CDR3 has 17 residues. This CDR3 is CASSISEDRGRLQPQHF. The CDR3 DNA reads as TGTGCCAGTAGTATATCTGAGGACAGGGGGCGCTTACAGCCCCAGCATTTT.